This T cell receptor beta chain appears in the sequencing data of a study of blood T cell repertoires in COVID-19. Deletions cut 0 bases from V and 4 bases from J, with 12 bases between. Germline V CDR1 and CDR2: LGHNA, YNFKEQ. The CDR3 totals 15 residues. Measured with immunoSEQ multiplex PCR; TCRdb has only the in-frame clones, and not every one. This table holds roughly 520,000 clones, roughly 90% found once. V gene TRBV4-2 combines with J gene TRBJ1-2; perhaps TRBD1 as D (5 bases). Material: PBMCs or T cells enriched from blood (not recorded which). This TCR was sampled from a woman in her thirties or forties who had recovered from COVID-19. CDR3 in amino acids: CASSQEPRQPYGYTF. For the CDR3, the DNA is TGTGCCAGCAGCCAAGAACCTAGACAGCCCTATGGCTACACCTTC.